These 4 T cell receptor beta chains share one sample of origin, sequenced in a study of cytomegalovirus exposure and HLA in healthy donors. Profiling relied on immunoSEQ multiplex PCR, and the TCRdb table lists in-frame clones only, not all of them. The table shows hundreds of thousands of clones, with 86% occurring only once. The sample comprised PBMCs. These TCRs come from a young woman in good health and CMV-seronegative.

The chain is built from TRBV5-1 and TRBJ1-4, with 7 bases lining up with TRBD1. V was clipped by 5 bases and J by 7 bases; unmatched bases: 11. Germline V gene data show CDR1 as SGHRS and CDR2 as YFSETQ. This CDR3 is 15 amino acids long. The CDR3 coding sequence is TGCGCCAGCAGGTCAGGGGGTAGATCTTCTGAAAAACTGTTTTTT. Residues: CASRSGGRSSEKLFF.

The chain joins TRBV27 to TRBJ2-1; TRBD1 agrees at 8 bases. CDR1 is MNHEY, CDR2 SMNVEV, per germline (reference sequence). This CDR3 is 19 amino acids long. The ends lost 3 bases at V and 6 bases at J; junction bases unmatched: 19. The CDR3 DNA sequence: TGTGCCAGCAGTTTCTTCGGAGGTCTCACAGGGGGGCCCACCAATGAGCAGTTCTTC. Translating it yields CASSFFGGLTGGPTNEQFF.

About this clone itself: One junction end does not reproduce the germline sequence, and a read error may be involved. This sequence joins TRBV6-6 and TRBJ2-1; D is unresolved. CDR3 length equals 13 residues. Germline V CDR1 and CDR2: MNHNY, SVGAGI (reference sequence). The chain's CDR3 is CASIAVGHNKQFF. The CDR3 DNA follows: TGTGCCAGCATTGCCGTTGGTCACAATAAGCAGTTCTTC.

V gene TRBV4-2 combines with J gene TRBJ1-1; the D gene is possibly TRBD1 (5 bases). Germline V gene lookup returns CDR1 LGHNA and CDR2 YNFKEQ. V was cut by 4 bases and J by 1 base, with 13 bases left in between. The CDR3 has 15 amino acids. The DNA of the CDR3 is TGTGCCAGCAGCCCTAGGGGCCACAAGAACACTGAAGCTTTCTTT. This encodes CASSPRGHKNTEAFF.